This TCR beta chain stems from a study of blood T cell repertoires in COVID-19. Study context: Some COVID-19 samples were acute and others convalescent; all came from the United States, Italy and Spain. The cDNA or gDNA used as material had been derived from T cells, B-cell-depleted T cells, or PBMCs.

Assay: immunoSEQ multiplex PCR; the TCRdb copy retains only in-frame clones and omits some. The data show around 52,000 clones, roughly 82% seen once. The CDR3 is made up of 13 amino acids. The germline gives CDR1 MNHEY, CDR2 SVGAGI. The TCR was taken from a woman aged 60 to 75 with acute or convalescent COVID-19. The sequenced sample was peripheral blood. The rearrangement joins TRBV6-5 to TRBJ2-7; D is possibly TRBD1 (6 bases). The CDR3 spells CATGPGEWYEQYF. CDR3 sequence (DNA): TGTGCGACCGGGCCAGGGGAGTGGTACGAGCAGTACTTC.